Below, 22 T cell receptor beta chains from the same sample are listed, as sequenced in a study of blood T cell repertoires in COVID-19. Profiled with immunoSEQ multiplex PCR; TCRdb holds only in-frame clones, not every one. The table has some 50,000 clones, about four fifths seen once. What was sequenced was peripheral blood. The receptor source for this set is a woman at least 80 years old with acute or convalescent COVID-19.

This clone was detected a few times. This sequence joins TRBV2 and TRBJ2-7; D is possibly TRBD1 (5 bases). V dropped 7 bases and J dropped 5 bases, with 15 bases sitting between them. This CDR3 is 13 amino acids long. Looked up from germline, CDR1 is SNHLY and CDR2 is FYNNEI. The CDR3 here is CASILKGKDEQYF. CDR3 coding DNA: TGTGCCAGCATTCTCAAGGGGAAGGACGAGCAGTACTTC.

The CDR3 loop reads CASKWGQGDYEQYF. The CDR3 DNA is TGTGCCAGCAAGTGGGGACAGGGGGATTACGAGCAGTACTTC. V usage is TRBV6-5 and J usage is TRBJ2-7; TRBD1 agrees at 11 bases. The CDR3 is 14 residues long. Looked up from germline, CDR1 is MNHEY and CDR2 is SVGAGI. After removal of 7 bases from V and 4 bases from J, the junction contained 6 bases not matched to a gene.

V is TRBV28 and J is TRBJ2-7; 8 bases are shared with TRBD1. The CDR3 is 13 residues long. V was clipped by 7 bases and J by 5 bases; unmatched bases: 7. CDR1 MDHEN and CDR2 SYDVKM come from the germline V gene. The CDR3 protein is CASTSGQVHEQYF. The CDR3 DNA sequence: TGTGCCAGCACCTCGGGACAGGTCCACGAGCAGTACTTC.

This chain joins TRBV14 and TRBJ2-4; the D gene is possibly TRBD1 (7 bases). V was trimmed by 1 base and J by 0 bases, leaving 10 bases between them. From germline, CDR1 is SGHDN and CDR2 FVKESK. The CDR3 is 16 amino acids. The CDR3 is CASSQGQGGAKNIQYF. The CDR3 nucleotides read TGTGCCAGCAGCCAAGGGCAGGGGGGAGCCAAAAACATTCAGTACTTC.

The rearrangement uses TRBV4-1 and TRBJ2-7; D not resolved. The V end lost 1 base, the J end lost 6 bases, and 19 bases lay between the germline ends. CDR3 size: 16 residues. Germline CDR1 MGHRA, CDR2 YSYEKL. The CDR3 protein is CASSQGGGSALREQYF. CDR3 DNA sequence: TGCGCCAGCAGCCAAGGAGGTGGTTCGGCCTTACGCGAGCAGTACTTC.

This clone was counted between two and nine times. The chain uses TRBV7-5 and TRBJ2-1; TRBD1 reflects the table's D call only, with no check against the DNA. TRBV7-5 is termed a pseudogene. The CDR3 is made up of 16 amino acids. The CDR3 region has the DNA TGTGTCAGAAGCTTATTCGGGACAGACCCCTACAATGAGCAGTTCTTC. It translates to CVRSLFGTDPYNEQFF.

The chain joins TRBV30 to TRBJ2-7; 8 nucleotides line up with TRBD1. This CDR3 is built from 14 residues. CDR1 is GTSNPN and CDR2 is SVGIG in the germline V gene (reference sequence). After removal of 2 bases from V and 4 bases from J, the junction contained 7 bases not matched to a gene. The CDR3 sequence is CAWSPPGGYYEQYF. Here the CDR3 DNA reads TGTGCCTGGAGTCCCCCAGGGGGCTATTACGAGCAGTACTTC.

The CDR3 bases are TGTGCCAGCACCCACAGGGGGCGCGCCTACGAGCAGTACTTC. Translated: CASTHRGRAYEQYF. The chain combines TRBV3-1 (or the pseudogene TRBV3-2) with TRBJ2-7; TRBD1 matches at 9 bases. This CDR3 has 14 residues. Unmatched junction bases numbered 6, after V lost 7 bases and J lost 2 bases. Germline V gene sequence: CDR1 LGHDT, CDR2 YNNKEL (reference sequence).

V gene TRBV5-1 combines with J gene TRBJ2-7; 11 nucleotides align to TRBD1. The ends lost 3 bases at V and 5 bases at J; junction bases unmatched: 7. The CDR3 runs 15 residues. Germline CDR1 is SGHRS and CDR2 is YFSETQ. CDR3 protein: CASSYGTGGTNEQYF. The CDR3 DNA is TGCGCCAGCAGCTATGGGACAGGGGGTACGAACGAGCAGTACTTC.

This clone has just a few counts. Relative to the germline gene, one junction end is altered; a read error may explain this. This chain joins TRBV12-5 and TRBJ2-1; 15 nucleotides line up with TRBD2. Germline values: CDR1 LGHNT, CDR2 FRNRAP. There are 15 residues in the CDR3. The CDR3 region has the DNA TGTGCTAGTGGTTTGGGGGGACTAGCGGGAGGCTCGGGGATCTTC. Its protein is CASGLGGLAGGSGIF.

CDR3 sequence (DNA): TGTGCCAGCAGCGTAGCTTGGGACTCCCTGGGGACGCAGTATTTT. Its translation is CASSVAWDSLGTQYF. The J gene is TRBJ2-3, the V gene TRBV9; possibly TRBD2 for D (6 bases). Germline values: CDR1 SGDLS, CDR2 YYNGEE. This CDR3 comprises 15 residues. V shed 0 bases and J shed 9 bases, with 17 bases lying between them.

This sequence joins TRBV9 and TRBJ2-3, with a tentative D call TRBD2 (5 bases). Germline-derived CDR1 and CDR2 are SGDLS and YYNGEE. Trimming removed 0 bases at V and 1 base at J, with 9 bases between. CDR3 size: 15 residues. The CDR3 protein is CASSVEGVRTDTQYF. The CDR3 nucleotides read TGTGCCAGCAGCGTAGAGGGAGTTCGCACAGATACGCAGTATTTT.

This clone was seen a few times. CDR3 residues: CASSSGPYQETQYF. The CDR3 DNA reads as TGTGCCAGCAGTTCTGGGCCTTACCAAGAGACCCAGTACTTC. The chain is built from TRBV11-2 and TRBJ2-5; D is undetermined. Trimming took off 6 bases at V and 0 bases at J, with 11 bases between the two ends. This CDR3 has 14 residues. Germline assignment: CDR1 SGHAT and CDR2 FQNNGV.

This clone occurred once. The chain combines TRBV7-8 with TRBJ1-5; no reliable D call. V dropped 6 bases and J dropped 6 bases, with 12 bases sitting between them. This CDR3 comprises 13 residues. Germline assignment: CDR1 SGHVS and CDR2 FQNEAQ. The CDR3 sequence: CASSFNSRQPQHF. The DNA of the CDR3 is TGTGCCAGCAGTTTTAATAGTCGTCAGCCCCAGCATTTT. The whole variable domain, remainder taken from reference TRBV7-8 and TRBJ1-5, is GAGVSQSPRYKVAKRGQDVALRCDPISGHVSLFWYQQALGQGPEFLTYFQNEAQLDKSGLPSDRFFAERPEGSVSTLKIQRTQQEDSAVYLCASSFNSRQPQHFGDGTRLSIL.

The chain recombines TRBV28 with TRBJ2-7, with D possibly matching TRBD1 (5 bases). The germline V gene has CDR1 MDHEN and CDR2 SYDVKM. CDR3 length: 15 residues. V shed 0 bases and J shed 0 bases, with 9 bases lying between them. CDR3 coding DNA: TGTGCCAGCAGTTTATGGACAGCTGACTCCTACGAGCAGTACTTC. As protein: CASSLWTADSYEQYF.

This clone was seen a few times. This chain links TRBV5-1 with TRBJ1-2, with unresolved D. Germline V gene sequence: CDR1 SGHRS, CDR2 YFSETQ. V gave up 2 bases and J gave up 2 bases, with 7 bases separating them. The CDR3 totals 13 residues. The CDR3 is CASSLDGNYGYTF. CDR3 DNA sequence: TGCGCCAGCAGCTTAGACGGGAACTATGGCTACACCTTC.

The gene calls are TRBV2 and TRBJ2-5; 9 nucleotides line up with TRBD2. CDR1 is SNHLY and CDR2 is FYNNEI in the germline V gene. The CDR3 loop spans 12 amino acids. The V and J ends lost 11 bases and 6 bases, in that order; junction bases with no gene match: 7. CDR3 nucleotide sequence: TGTGCCTCTAGCGGGGATTTGAAGACCCAGTACTTC. This encodes CASSGDLKTQYF.

This clone was seen only once. The chain employs TRBV5-1 and TRBJ2-5; D unclear. CDR3 length equals 14 residues. V was shortened by 7 bases and J by 1 base, with 14 bases between the two germline ends. Germline CDR1 SGHRS, CDR2 YFSETQ. The DNA of the CDR3 is TGCGCCAGCTCTCGGGTCGAATTCCAAGAGACCCAGTACTTC. This codes for CASSRVEFQETQYF.

V is TRBV7-3 and J is TRBJ2-3; the D gene is possibly TRBD2 (5 bases). Germline lookup yields CDR1 SGHTA and CDR2 FQGTGA. The V gene lost 5 bases and the J gene lost 0 bases, with 9 bases spanning the gap. The CDR3 is made up of 14 amino acids. The CDR3 loop is CASSEGGSTDTQYF. CDR3 coding DNA: TGTGCCAGCAGCGAGGGCGGCAGCACAGATACGCAGTATTTT.

This chain uses TRBV5-1 with TRBJ1-4; 9 nucleotides agree with TRBD1. The CDR3 has 14 amino acids. J gave up 8 bases and V 4 bases, and 6 bases lay outside the gene matches. Germline V gene data show CDR1 as SGHRS and CDR2 as YFSETQ. The CDR3 region is CASSRRDRAEKLFF. The CDR3 DNA follows: TGCGCCAGCAGCCGCCGGGACAGGGCCGAAAAACTGTTTTTT.

This chain uses TRBV11-2 with TRBJ2-1; a weak D match, TRBD2 (6 bases). Trimming cost V 7 bases and J 2 bases, with 15 bases left between them. The CDR3 runs 15 residues. From germline, CDR1 is SGHAT and CDR2 FQNNGV. CDR3 residues: CASTSFIAAYNEQFF. CDR3 nucleotide sequence: TGTGCCAGCACCTCTTTTATAGCGGCCTACAATGAGCAGTTCTTC.

The V gene is TRBV6-1, the J gene TRBJ2-5; 9 positions match TRBD2. There are 16 residues in the CDR3. Germline V gene lookup returns CDR1 MNHNS and CDR2 SASEGT. Trimming at V came to 1 base and at J to 4 bases, leaving 7 bases not matched to a gene. The CDR3 sequence is CASSEERLAGRETQYF. The CDR3 DNA reads TGTGCCAGCAGTGAAGAACGGCTAGCGGGAAGAGAGACCCAGTACTTC.